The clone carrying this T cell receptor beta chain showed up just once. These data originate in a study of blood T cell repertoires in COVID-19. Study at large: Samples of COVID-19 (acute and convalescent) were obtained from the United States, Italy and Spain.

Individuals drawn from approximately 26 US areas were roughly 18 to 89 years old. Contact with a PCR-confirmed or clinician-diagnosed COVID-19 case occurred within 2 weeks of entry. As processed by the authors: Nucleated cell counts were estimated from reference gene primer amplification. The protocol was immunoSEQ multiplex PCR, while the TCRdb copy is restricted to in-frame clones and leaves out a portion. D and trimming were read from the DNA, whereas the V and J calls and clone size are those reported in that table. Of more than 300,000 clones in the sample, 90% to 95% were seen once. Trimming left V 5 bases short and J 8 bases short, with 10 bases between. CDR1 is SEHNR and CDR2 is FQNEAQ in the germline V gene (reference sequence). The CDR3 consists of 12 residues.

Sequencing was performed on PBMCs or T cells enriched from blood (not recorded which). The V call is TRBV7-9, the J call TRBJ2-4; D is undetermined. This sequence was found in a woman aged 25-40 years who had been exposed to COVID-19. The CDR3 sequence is CASSPRRDIQYF. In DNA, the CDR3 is TGTGCCAGCAGCCCCAGACGGGACATTCAGTACTTC.